This TCR beta chain was recorded in a study of OX40 agonist ivuxolimab in advanced cancers. As for the study more broadly: The costimulatory receptor OX40 (CD134) was targeted by ivuxolimab, a fully human IgG2 agonistic monoclonal antibody. Patients were allowed to have had prior anti-PD-1, anti-PD-L1 or anti-CTLA-4 therapy, and around 43% of the dose-escalation patients had been treated with checkpoint inhibitors. Peripheral TCRbeta sequencing was intended to test whether TCR sequence diversity was altered and clonal T-cell expansion was caused by ivuxolimab. Intravenous ivuxolimab was administered to patients every 2 weeks at six dose levels: 0.01, 0.1, 0.3, 1.5, 3 and 10 mg/kg. Three dose-escalation patients achieved partial responses, one with hepatocellular carcinoma and two with cutaneous melanoma. Of the roughly 50 dose-escalation patients, hepatocellular carcinoma was present in about 20, melanoma in around 15, renal cell carcinoma in 9 and head and neck cancer in 9. The paper reports the monotherapy dose-escalation portion (N ≈ 52 patients) of the phase I ivuxolimab trial. In the dose-escalation cohort, around four fifths of patients were male, and the mean age was approximately 60 years with a range of about 23 to 79.

Looking up the germline V gene (reference sequence) yields CDR1 SEHNR and CDR2 FQNEAQ. The CDR3 numbers 12 residues from cysteine through phenylalanine. Only CDR3 DNA remains: 36 bases, in frame from the first base. V sheds 6 bases and J sheds 9 bases, leaving 13 bases between their ends. Genomic DNA was extracted from sorted cells for sequencing of the TCRbeta CDR3 region. The immunoSEQ Assay was used to sequence the TCRbeta CDR3 regions. The source is immuneACCESS, and TCRdb retained only in-frame sequences with V and J called. Part of the clones is not carried over; for the studies checked, unresolved V genes explain less than half of this, and the remainder is unexplained. In this sample the table shows more than 65,000 clones, 88% of which occur a single time. Of the sample, 0.95% to 1.3% falls within the top ten clones. The trial excluded patients who had a history of autoimmune disease or were on systemic immunosuppression. In every dose cohort, peripheral blood was drawn for TCR sequencing at baseline, cycle 4 day 1, and cycle 7 day 1. The samples were taken from a phase I, first-in-human, multicenter, open-label dose-escalation trial of ivuxolimab. Adults with locally advanced or metastatic melanoma, renal cell, hepatocellular, or head and neck squamous cell carcinoma were enrolled in the trial. Before TCR sequencing, CD4+ T cells and CD8+ T cells were sorted from peripheral blood as separate populations.

The table lists this clone with a few counts. Its antigen remains undetermined. The sample holds no much larger clone one base away, and base qualities are not on file. What the study reported, not specific to this receptor: At doses of 0.1 to 3.0 mg/kg, clonal expansion of both CD4+ and CD8+ blood T cells was observed from baseline to week 6. In partial responders in the 0.1-3.0 mg/kg groups, normalized peripheral clonal expansion was found to be among the lowest, especially among CD8+ T cells. The antigen specificity of the peripheral T cells that underwent clonal expansion was not determined. Low levels of normalized T-cell clonal expansion were also seen in some nonresponding patients. After ivuxolimab, CD8+ T cells had more expanded clones than CD4+ T cells on average.

This clonotype was obtained from an adult with an advanced solid tumor such as melanoma, head and neck, liver or kidney cancer. The sample was CD4+ or CD8+ T cells sorted from blood, taken in a trial of the OX40 agonist ivuxolimab. Here the chain combines TRBV7-9 and TRBJ2-3, with no confident D gene call. This receptor has the CDR3 CASRKLGDTQYF. The nucleotides read TGTGCCAGCAGAAAACTCGGTGACACGCAGTATTTT.